The 18 T cell receptor beta chains reported below all come from one sample, sequenced in a study of T-cell memory formation after mild COVID-19 (dated by TCRdb to 2020 to 2023). To prepare the library, 5' RACE was applied. Sequenced on an Illumina NovaSeq 6000. Starting from the raw public reads, TCRdb applied fastp trimming at Q25, assembled clones with MiXCR and retained in-frame beta chains. Under each unique CDR3 protein, matching rows form one entry showing the most common genes and DNA. The sample has hundreds of thousands of distinct CDR3 sequences on record, 23% of them singletons. In total, the top ten clones hold around 14% of the sample. The specimen was PBMCs or a T cell subset sorted from them (not recorded which). These receptors were obtained from an adult woman who had mild COVID-19 (a few samples of this study predate the infection). The sample titles of this study are shuffled in the database, so cell type and time point are left out; the donor was told from shared clones.

This chain links TRBV11-3 with TRBJ2-7; 9 bases align to TRBD1. The germline V gene encodes CDR1 SGHNT and CDR2 YENEEA. V gave up 3 bases and J gave up 3 bases; unmatched junction bases: 9. The CDR3 consists of 16 residues. The CDR3 DNA reads TGTGCCAGCAGCTTGCAGGGTGGACAGGGGCTCTACGAGCAGTACTTC. Its translation: CASSLQGGQGLYEQYF.

This clonotype came up a few times. The rearrangement uses TRBV7-9 and TRBJ1-5; 7 nucleotides align to TRBD1. The CDR3 totals 16 residues. J gave up 3 bases and V 5 bases, and 10 bases lay outside the gene matches. Germline assignment: CDR1 SEHNR and CDR2 FQNEAQ (reference sequence). CDR3 sequence reads: CASSLGTVEYNQPQHF. The CDR3 DNA reads TGTGCCAGCAGCCTCGGGACAGTAGAATACAATCAGCCCCAGCATTTT. Based on the CDR3 plus reference TRBV7-9 and TRBJ1-5, the full variable domain is DTGVSQNPRHKITKRGQNVTFRCDPISEHNRLYWYRQTLGQGPEFLTYFQNEAQLEKSRLLSDRFSAERPKGSFSTLEIQRTEQGDSAMYLCASSLGTVEYNQPQHFGDGTRLSIL.

This clonotype has just a few counts. The genes are TRBV24-1 and TRBJ2-1; 10 nucleotides line up with TRBD2. V lost 3 bases, J lost 7 bases, and 8 bases stayed unmatched. Germline lookup yields CDR1 KGHDR and CDR2 SFDVKD. This CDR3 has 16 residues. CDR3 nucleotide sequence: TGTGCCACCAGTGATCAGAGCGGGGGGGCCTTGAATGAGCAGTTCTTC. Translation gives CATSDQSGGALNEQFF.

This clonotype was counted between two and nine times. This sequence joins TRBV5-1 and TRBJ2-7, with 9 bases identical to TRBD1. This CDR3 is built from 17 residues. The ends lost 0 bases at V and 2 bases at J; junction bases unmatched: 9. Per the germline V gene, CDR1 is SGHRS and CDR2 is YFSETQ. This CDR3 reads CASSLAAGTGMPYEQYF. The DNA of the CDR3 is TGCGCCAGCAGCTTGGCCGCCGGGACAGGGATGCCCTACGAGCAGTACTTC.

This clonotype was recorded at least ten times. The J gene is TRBJ2-1, the V gene TRBV20-1, with TRBD2 matching 8 bases. Trimming took 5 bases from V and 3 from J; bases not matched to a gene: 6. The CDR3 covers 14 residues. Germline V gene sequence: CDR1 DFQATT, CDR2 SNEGSKA (reference sequence). CDR3 loop: CSASGRAVYNEQFF. Here the CDR3 DNA reads TGCAGTGCTTCCGGGAGGGCCGTCTACAATGAGCAGTTCTTC.

This clonotype was detected only a few times. The chain uses TRBV12-3 or TRBV12-4 and TRBJ2-1, with 7 bases identical to TRBD1. The CDR3 runs 16 residues. V lost 6 bases and J lost 0; bases outside the gene matches: 8. The CDR3 DNA sequence: TGTGCCAGCAGGACCTTTGAGGGGGCCTCCTACAATGAGCAGTTCTTC. It specifies CASRTFEGASYNEQFF.

The table lists this clonotype with a few counts. The V call is TRBV23-1, the J call TRBJ2-7, with 13 bases aligning to TRBD2. TRBV23-1 is an ORF for which the function is uncertain. The CDR3 consists of 20 residues. V was pared by 2 bases and J by 3 bases, with 16 bases of the junction left unmatched. The CDR3 sequence: CASSQLPGLAGAPSFYEQYF. DNA of the CDR3: TGCGCCAGCAGTCAACTCCCCGGACTAGCGGGGGCCCCAAGCTTCTACGAGCAGTACTTC.

This clonotype was counted only a few times. The CDR3 here is CSARPGDTEAFF. Here the CDR3 DNA reads TGCAGTGCTAGACCCGGGGACACTGAAGCTTTCTTT. This chain uses TRBV20-1 with TRBJ1-1; no clear D. Germline values: CDR1 DFQATT, CDR2 SNEGSKA (reference sequence). This CDR3 is 12 amino acids long. V was clipped by 2 bases and J by 3 bases, with 7 bases between them.

The sample holds a few counts of this clonotype. The chain couples TRBV6-4 to TRBJ2-1; D could derive from TRBD1 or TRBD2 (5 bases each). Trimming left V 4 bases short and J 7 bases short, with 14 bases between. In germline, CDR1 is MRHNA, CDR2 SNTAGT. The CDR3 is 14 residues long. The CDR3 bases are TGTGCCAGCAGTGCGGTCAGTGAGGGGAATGAGCAGTTCTTC. It yields the protein CASSAVSEGNEQFF.

This clonotype has more than one count but fewer than ten. The chain recombines TRBV2 with TRBJ1-2; possibly TRBD1 for D (5 bases). V dropped 6 bases and J dropped 7 bases, with 15 bases sitting between them. Germline-derived CDR1 and CDR2 are SNHLY and FYNNEI. This CDR3 has 13 amino acids. The CDR3 DNA sequence: TGTGCCAGCAGCCCGACAGAACAGGCTGGCTACACCTTC. It encodes CASSPTEQAGYTF.

This clonotype turned up a few times. This sequence joins TRBV12-3 or TRBV12-4 and TRBJ1-1; D is ambiguous. V was shortened by 5 bases and J by 1 base, with 11 bases between the two germline ends. The CDR3 length is 14 residues. CDR3 in DNA: TGTGCCAGCAGTCAGTACCGACAGAACACTGAAGCTTTCTTT. Translating gives CASSQYRQNTEAFF.

This clonotype was seen only a few times. This chain uses TRBV12-3 or TRBV12-4 with TRBJ1-1; D gene unclear. The V and J ends lost 8 bases and 6 bases respectively, with 10 bases between them. The CDR3 spans 11 residues. For the CDR3, the DNA is TGTGCCAGCTCATGGCGGTCTGAAGCTTTCTTT. It specifies CASSWRSEAFF.

The chain couples TRBV15 to TRBJ2-3; D possibly corresponds to TRBD2 (6 bases). This CDR3 is 15 amino acids long. Between the trimmed V and J ends, which lost 0 bases and 3 bases, there was a span of 10 bases. CDR1 and CDR2 from the germline V gene are LNHNV and YYDKDF (reference sequence). The DNA for the CDR3 is TGTGCCACCAGCAGAGATGGGGGGAGTACAGATACGCAGTATTTT. This translates into CATSRDGGSTDTQYF.

A few counts support this clonotype. V and J are TRBV18 and TRBJ1-2; 8 bases are a match to TRBD1. CDR3 size: 14 residues. The germline V gene has CDR1 KGHSH and CDR2 LQKENI. V lost 5 bases and J lost 3; bases outside the gene matches: 5. The CDR3 bases are TGTGCCAGCTCATCCGGACAGGGTCACTATGGCTACACCTTC. Its protein is CASSSGQGHYGYTF.

The chain combines TRBV5-5 with TRBJ2-7; D is unclear. V lost 0 bases to trimming and J lost 2 bases, with 9 bases between them. Germline V gene sequence: CDR1 SGHKS, CDR2 YYEKEE (reference sequence). The CDR3 contains 14 residues. CDR3 region: CASSLEAKTYEQYF. CDR3 nucleotide sequence: TGTGCCAGCAGCTTGGAGGCTAAAACCTACGAGCAGTACTTC.

A few counts support this clonotype. This rearrangement joins TRBV9 to TRBJ1-2; no clear D gene. This CDR3 region has 14 residues. Trimming cost V 0 bases and J 8 bases, with 14 bases left between them. Germline-derived CDR1 and CDR2 are SGDLS and YYNGEE. The CDR3 sequence is CASSVGNKPFGYTF. DNA for the CDR3: TGTGCCAGCAGCGTAGGAAACAAGCCGTTCGGCTACACCTTC.

This clonotype was found a few times. The rearrangement joins TRBV7-6 to TRBJ2-1, with TRBD1 as a possible D gene (5 bases). This CDR3 region has 15 residues. V lost 0 bases to trimming and J lost 7 bases, with 13 bases between them. CDR1 and CDR2 from the germline V gene are SGHVS and FNYEAQ. CDR3 sequence: CASSLAQGLRNEQFF. For the CDR3, the DNA is TGTGCCAGCAGCTTAGCCCAGGGTCTAAGGAATGAGCAGTTCTTC.

This chain uses TRBV18 with TRBJ1-1; D is ambiguous. Germline CDR1 KGHSH, CDR2 LQKENI. V was shortened by 3 bases and J by 0 bases, with 11 bases between the two germline ends. This CDR3 region has 15 residues. This chain's CDR3 is CASSPDSFMNTEAFF. The CDR3 nucleotides read TGTGCCAGCTCACCGGACTCATTCATGAACACTGAAGCTTTCTTT.